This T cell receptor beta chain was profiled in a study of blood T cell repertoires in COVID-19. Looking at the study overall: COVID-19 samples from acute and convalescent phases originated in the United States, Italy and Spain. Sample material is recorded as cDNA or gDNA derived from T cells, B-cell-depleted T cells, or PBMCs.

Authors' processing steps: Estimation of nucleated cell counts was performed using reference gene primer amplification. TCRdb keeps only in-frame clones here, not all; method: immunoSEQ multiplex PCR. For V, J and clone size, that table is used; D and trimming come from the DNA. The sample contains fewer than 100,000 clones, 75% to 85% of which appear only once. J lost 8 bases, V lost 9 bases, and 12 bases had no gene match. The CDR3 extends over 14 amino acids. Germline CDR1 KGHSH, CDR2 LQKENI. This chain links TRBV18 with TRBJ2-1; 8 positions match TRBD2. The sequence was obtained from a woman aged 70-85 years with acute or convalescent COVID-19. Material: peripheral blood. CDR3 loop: CASAAIAGKDEQFF. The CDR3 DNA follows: TGTGCCAGTGCGGCAATAGCGGGAAAGGATGAGCAGTTCTTC. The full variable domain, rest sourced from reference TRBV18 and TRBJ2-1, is NAGVMQNPRHLVRRRGQEARLRCSPMKGHSHVYWYRQLPEEGLKFMVYLQKENIIDESGMPKERFSAEFPKEGPSILRIQQVVRGDSAAYFCASAAIAGKDEQFFGPGTRLTVL.